This T cell receptor (beta chain) was recorded in a study of identical twins. Study conclusions and caveats: Memory repertoires showed no such pattern, whereas abundant cord blood beta clonotypes carried fewer insertions.

This clonotype was observed a handful of times. No antigen is known for it. The germline V gene has CDR1 SQVTM and CDR2 ANQGSEA. This CDR3 spans 15 amino acids. V dropped 6 bases and J dropped 0; count of bases not matched to a gene: 8. TCRdb re-called the 5' RACE reads with MiXCR, one entry per CDR3 protein. The sample consists of just under 650,000 distinct CDR3 sequences, about 7.6% of them appearing once. The sample also formed part of further work on yellow fever vaccine responses in identical twins.

The sequenced material came from PBMCs. This receptor was taken from a woman aged 18-29 years in good health. The J gene is TRBJ2-3, the V gene TRBV29-1, with 8 nucleotides matching TRBD2. The CDR3 DNA reads as TGCAGCGTCGGAAAACTAGCGGCCAGCACAGATACGCAGTATTTT. Its protein product is CSVGKLAASTDTQYF.